The 24 T cell receptor beta chains reported below all come from one sample, sequenced in a study of vaccination effects on CD4 cells after COVID-19. Their specific antigens are unknown. Data came from immunoSEQ multiplex PCR; TCRdb stores just in-frame clones and leaves some out. This sample has tens of thousands of clones, with approximately 63% found just once. ViraFEST assay sequencing came after antigen-specific CD4+ T cells were expanded with viral peptide pools. Once cultured for more than nine days, the cells underwent separation to obtain CD4+ T cells. This sample comprised CD4+ T cells from PBMCs cultured with HCoV-229E spike peptides, obtained before COVID-19 vaccination. Source of these receptors: a human donor who received a COVID-19 vaccine.

The chain carries TRBV19 and TRBJ1-5; the D gene is possibly TRBD1 (5 bases). Germline CDR1 and CDR2: LNHDA and SQIVND (reference sequence). Trimming took 5 bases from V and 0 from J, leaving 11 bases between them. The CDR3 length is 15 residues. The CDR3 nucleotides read TGTGCCAGTAGTTTCGGGACGGTTAGCAATCAGCCCCAGCATTTT. Translating it yields CASSFGTVSNQPQHF.

The V and J genes are TRBV11-3 and TRBJ2-3; 13 bases agree with TRBD2. The CDR3 sequence is 16 residues long. Germline loops: CDR1 SGHNT, CDR2 YENEEA. V lost 4 bases to trimming and J lost 2 bases; unmatched junction nucleotides: 3. The CDR3 spells CASSSGTSGNTDTQYF. As DNA, the CDR3 is TGTGCCAGCAGCTCCGGGACTAGCGGGAACACAGATACGCAGTATTTT.

The V and J genes are TRBV12-5 and TRBJ1-1; D is uncertain. Trimming cost V 6 bases and J 6 bases, with 23 bases left between them. This CDR3 is 16 amino acids long. From germline, CDR1 is LGHNT and CDR2 FRNRAP. The CDR3 spells CASGSLLSAGSSEAFF. CDR3 DNA: TGTGCTAGTGGCTCCCTCTTGAGCGCCGGGTCGTCTGAAGCTTTCTTT.

The chain is built from TRBV7-2 and TRBJ2-2; D might be TRBD2 (6 bases). Per germline, CDR1 SGHTA and CDR2 FQGNSA. The CDR3 runs to 15 residues. V gave up 3 bases and J gave up 6 bases, with 14 bases separating them. The CDR3 DNA sequence: TGTGCCAGCAGCTTTCGAGGGCCGGGGGCCGGGGAGCTGTTTTTT. It specifies CASSFRGPGAGELFF.

This clone was counted a few times. The chain carries TRBV6-6 and TRBJ2-7, with D possibly TRBD1 on 6 matching bases. There are 14 residues in the CDR3. Trimming took 5 bases from V and 7 from J, leaving 18 bases between them. Germline V gene sequence: CDR1 MNHNY, CDR2 SVGAGI (reference sequence). The CDR3 here is CASSETGNLREQYF. The CDR3 region has the DNA TGTGCCAGCAGTGAGACAGGTAACCTACGAGAGCAGTACTTC.

The V call is TRBV6-4, the J call TRBJ1-2; no clear D gene. Germline V lookup: CDR1 MRHNA, CDR2 SNTAGT. V lost 4 bases and J 2 bases, leaving 8 bases between the germline ends. The CDR3 spans 13 residues. DNA of the CDR3: TGTGCCAGCAGTGTTGCAGAAAACTATGGCTACACCTTC. This codes for CASSVAENYGYTF.

The V and J genes are TRBV28 and TRBJ2-7, with no clear D. Germline lookup yields CDR1 MDHEN and CDR2 SYDVKM. Trimming pared 5 bases from V and 2 bases from J, leaving 13 bases between. The length of the CDR3 is 14 residues. Here the CDR3 reads CASSLEQSTYEQYF. DNA for the CDR3: TGTGCCAGCAGTCTAGAACAGTCCACCTACGAGCAGTACTTC. Supplemented by reference TRBV28 and TRBJ2-7, the full variable domain reads DVKVTQSSRYLVKRTGEKVFLECVQDMDHENMFWYRQDPGLGLRLIYFSYDVKMKEKGDIPEGYSVSREKKERFSLILESASTNQTSMYLCASSLEQSTYEQYFGPGTRLTVT.

The rearrangement joins TRBV28 to TRBJ1-2; no definite D call. V was clipped by 1 base and J by 5 bases, with 38 bases between them. Germline CDR1 reads MDHEN; CDR2 reads SYDVKM. There are 23 residues in the CDR3. The CDR3 DNA follows: TGTGCCAGCAGTTTATCCTGGTCCCCGGTCGTCCGAGGACCGTCTCAAGATCTATATGGCTACACCTTC. Its translation is CASSLSWSPVVRGPSQDLYGYTF.

The V call is TRBV11-3, the J call TRBJ2-7; no clear D. Trimming took off 2 bases at V and 1 base at J, with 9 bases between the two ends. CDR1 is SGHNT and CDR2 is YENEEA in the germline V gene. The CDR3 consists of 14 residues. The CDR3 DNA sequence: TGTGCCAGCAGCTTAAAACCGGATTCCTACGAGCAGTACTTC. It is translated as CASSLKPDSYEQYF.

The V and J genes are TRBV29-1 and TRBJ1-6; D is perhaps TRBD1 (5 bases). V lost 7 bases to trimming and J lost 6 bases, with 16 bases between them. CDR1 and CDR2 (germline): SQVTM, ANQGSEA. CDR3 length: 14 residues. CDR3 protein: CSAKAGTGNSPLHF. Here the CDR3 DNA reads TGCAGCGCCAAAGCCGGGACCGGTAATTCACCCCTCCACTTT.

The chain links TRBV5-6 to TRBJ2-1; tentatively, D is TRBD2 (5 bases). Trimming removed 0 bases from V and 10 bases from J, with 8 bases in between. The germline V gene has CDR1 SGHDT and CDR2 YYEEEE. The CDR3 sequence is 12 residues long. The CDR3 region is CASSLAGLEQFF. The CDR3 region has the DNA TGTGCCAGCAGCTTGGCCGGACTCGAGCAGTTCTTC.

V and J are TRBV5-8 and TRBJ2-1, with 7 bases lining up with TRBD1. CDR1 is SGHTS and CDR2 is YDEGEE in the germline V gene. The junction had 6 bases not matched to a gene; V was cut back by 4 bases and J by 14 bases. CDR3 length: 11 amino acids. The CDR3 is CASSLDRVEFF. The CDR3 bases are TGTGCCAGCAGCCTCGACAGGGTTGAGTTCTTC. Together with reference TRBV5-8 and TRBJ2-1, the CDR3 gives the full variable domain: EAGVTQSPTHLIKTRGQQATLRCSPISGHTSVYWYQQALGLGLQFLLWYDEGEERNRGNFPPRFSGRQFPNYSSELNVNALELEDSALYLCASSLDRVEFFGPGTRLTVL.

The V call is TRBV19, the J call TRBJ1-5; D unclear. The CDR3 covers 18 residues. CDR1 and CDR2 from the germline V gene are LNHDA and SQIVND (reference sequence). Between the trimmed V and J ends, which lost 3 bases and 3 bases, there was a span of 21 bases. CDR3 region: CASSIGSGRRLFNQPQHF. The CDR3 DNA sequence: TGTGCCAGTAGTATCGGGTCGGGCCGCCGTTTATTCAATCAGCCCCAGCATTTT.

The chain combines TRBV3-1 (or the pseudogene TRBV3-2) with TRBJ2-7, with 8 positions matching TRBD2. The CDR3 runs to 16 residues. The V and J ends lost 1 base and 5 bases, in that order; junction bases with no gene match: 10. In germline, CDR1 is LGHDT, CDR2 YNNKEL (reference sequence). In DNA, the CDR3 is TGTGCCAGCAGCCAAGTACGGGGGGGGCGAGATAACGAGCAGTACTTC. This encodes CASSQVRGGRDNEQYF.

The chain couples TRBV29-1 to TRBJ1-2; D is ambiguous. Deletions cut 5 bases from V and 8 bases from J, with 21 bases between. Germline-derived CDR1 and CDR2 are SQVTM and ANQGSEA. The CDR3 sequence is 14 residues long. The chain's CDR3 is CSVLHRAQVGGYTF. For the CDR3, the DNA is TGCAGCGTTCTTCATCGCGCCCAGGTAGGCGGCTACACCTTC.

The chain is built from TRBV14 and TRBJ2-5, with a tentative D call TRBD2 (6 bases). The CDR3 contains 18 residues. Germline lookup yields CDR1 SGHDN and CDR2 FVKESK. Trimming left V 0 bases short and J 4 bases short, with 21 bases between. Here the CDR3 reads CASSQERLDQRVPETQYF. CDR3 bases: TGTGCCAGCAGCCAAGAGCGACTTGACCAGCGGGTTCCAGAGACCCAGTACTTC.

The chain combines TRBV3-1 (or the pseudogene TRBV3-2) with TRBJ2-1; 15 bases map to TRBD2. The germline CDR1 and CDR2 sequences are LGHDT and YNNKEL (reference sequence). With 1 base clipped from V and 0 bases from J, the junction kept 7 bases outside the gene matches. The CDR3 has 20 amino acids. CDR3 DNA sequence: TGTGCCAGCAGCCAAGGAACGGGACTAGCGGGGGGCACCTCCTACAATGAGCAGTTCTTC. Protein sequence: CASSQGTGLAGGTSYNEQFF.

This clone appeared once. The chain carries TRBV5-1 and TRBJ2-2; TRBD2 matches at 13 bases. This CDR3 is built from 17 residues. V shed 0 bases, J shed 2 bases, and the junction held 1 base outside the gene matches. Germline V CDR1 and CDR2: SGHRS, YFSETQ. CDR3 coding DNA: TGCGCCAGCAGCTTGGGGACTAGCGGGAGAAACACCGGGGAGCTGTTTTTT. Translating it yields CASSLGTSGRNTGELFF.

The genes are TRBV3-1 (or the pseudogene TRBV3-2) and TRBJ1-5, with 7 nucleotides matching TRBD1. The CDR3 is 15 amino acids. J gave up 2 bases and V 3 bases, and 4 bases lay outside the gene matches. Germline V gene lookup returns CDR1 LGHDT and CDR2 YNNKEL (reference sequence). The CDR3 reads CASSQSTGGNQPQHF. DNA for the CDR3: TGTGCCAGCAGCCAGTCCACAGGGGGCAATCAGCCCCAGCATTTT.

CDR3 region: CASSLAVWDRQREKLFF. CDR3 nucleotide sequence: TGTGCCAGCAGTTTAGCCGTTTGGGACAGGCAACGTGAAAAACTGTTTTTT. This chain uses TRBV27 with TRBJ1-4; TRBD1 aligns across 8 bases. Germline-derived CDR1 and CDR2 are MNHEY and SMNVEV (reference sequence). The trim removed 2 bases at V and 7 bases at J, leaving 12 bases unmatched. The CDR3 is made up of 17 amino acids.

The chain carries TRBV19 and TRBJ2-2, with D perhaps TRBD1 (6 bases). The CDR3 sequence is 15 residues long. In germline, CDR1 is LNHDA, CDR2 SQIVND (reference sequence). V lost 8 bases and J lost 7, with 20 bases in between. DNA for the CDR3: TGTGCCAGTTCGAACAGGGCTCCTCGGGACGGGGAGCTGTTTTTT. Its protein is CASSNRAPRDGELFF. The full variable domain, with the rest looked up from reference TRBV19 and TRBJ2-2, is DGGITQSPKYLFRKEGQNVTLSCEQNLNHDAMYWYRQDPGQGLRLIYYSQIVNDFQKGDIAEGYSVSREKKESFPLTVTSAQKNPTAFYLCASSNRAPRDGELFFGEGSRLTVL.

The chain links TRBV9 to TRBJ2-3; TRBD2 aligns across 8 bases. The V segment lost 4 bases and the J segment 3 bases; nucleotides outside the gene matches: 10. This CDR3 has 16 amino acids. CDR1 and CDR2 (germline): SGDLS, YYNGEE. DNA for the CDR3: TGTGCCAGCAGCTTCACAACGGGAGGGCGGACAGATACGCAGTATTTT. This gives the protein CASSFTTGGRTDTQYF.

As concerns this clone: Other DNA variants within this sample encode the same CDR3. V is TRBV9 and J is TRBJ1-5; tentative D call: TRBD1 (5 bases). V was shortened by 2 bases and J by 4 bases, with 10 bases between the two germline ends. Germline V lookup: CDR1 SGDLS, CDR2 YYNGEE. The CDR3 is 14 residues long. The CDR3 sequence is CASSVGTVNQPQHF. In DNA form, the CDR3 reads TGTGCCAGCAGCGTCGGGACGGTAAATCAGCCCCAGCATTTT.

This chain connects TRBV18 to TRBJ2-5, with 11 bases fitting TRBD2. V trimming: 0 bases; J trimming: 3 bases; junction bases outside the gene matches: 0. This CDR3 is built from 15 residues. Germline assignment: CDR1 KGHSH and CDR2 LQKENI. The DNA for the CDR3 is TGTGCCAGCTCACCACCGGGACTAGCGGAAGAGACCCAGTACTTC. Translated: CASSPPGLAEETQYF.